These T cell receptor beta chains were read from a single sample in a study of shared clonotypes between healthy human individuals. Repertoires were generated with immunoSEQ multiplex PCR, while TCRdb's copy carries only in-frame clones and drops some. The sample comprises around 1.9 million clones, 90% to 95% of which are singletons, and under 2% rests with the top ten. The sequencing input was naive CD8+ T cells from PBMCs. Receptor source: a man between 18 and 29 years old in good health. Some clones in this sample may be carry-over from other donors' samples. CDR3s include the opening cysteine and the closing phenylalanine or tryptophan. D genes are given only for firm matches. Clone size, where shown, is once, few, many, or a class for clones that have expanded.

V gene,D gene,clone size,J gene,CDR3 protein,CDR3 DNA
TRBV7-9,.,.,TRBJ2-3,CASSPSIQAHKESDTQYF,TGTGCCAGCAGCCCAAGCATCCAAGCGCACAAGGAGTCAGATACGCAGTATTTT
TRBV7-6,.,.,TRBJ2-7,CASSLARPGVGSYEQYF,TGTGCCAGCAGCTTAGCGAGGCCAGGGGTCGGGAGCTACGAGCAGTACTTC
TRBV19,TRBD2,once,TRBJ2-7,CASSIGLAGVGYEQYF,TGTGCCAGTAGTATAGGACTAGCGGGAGTCGGGTACGAGCAGTACTTC
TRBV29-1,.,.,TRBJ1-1,CSVEGFLNTEAFF,TGCAGCGTTGAGGGTTTTTTGAACACTGAAGCTTTCTTT
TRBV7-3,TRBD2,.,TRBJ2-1,CASSSLAGGYNEQFF,TGTGCCAGCAGCTCCCTAGCGGGAGGTTACAATGAGCAGTTCTTC
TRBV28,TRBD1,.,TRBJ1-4,CASSPRDSVERVVGGEKLFF,TGTGCCAGCAGTCCCCGGGACAGCGTAGAAAGGGTCGTCGGGGGTGAAAAACTGTTTTTT
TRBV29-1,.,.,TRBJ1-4,CSVGPGQSNEKLFF,.
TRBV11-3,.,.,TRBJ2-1,CASSSRSVSYNEQFF,TGTGCCAGCAGCTCCCGATCAGTCTCCTACAATGAGCAGTTCTTC
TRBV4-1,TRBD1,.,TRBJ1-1,CASSQVQQGLSEAFF,TGCGCCAGCAGCCAAGTCCAACAGGGGCTGTCTGAAGCTTTCTTT
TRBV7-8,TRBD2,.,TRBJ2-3,CASSPQLGRGTDTQYF,TGTGCCAGCAGCCCTCAGTTGGGGAGGGGTACAGATACGCAGTATTTT
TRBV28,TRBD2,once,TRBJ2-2,CASGLSSGRIGELFF,TGTGCCAGCGGACTTTCGAGCGGGAGGATCGGGGAGCTGTTTTTT